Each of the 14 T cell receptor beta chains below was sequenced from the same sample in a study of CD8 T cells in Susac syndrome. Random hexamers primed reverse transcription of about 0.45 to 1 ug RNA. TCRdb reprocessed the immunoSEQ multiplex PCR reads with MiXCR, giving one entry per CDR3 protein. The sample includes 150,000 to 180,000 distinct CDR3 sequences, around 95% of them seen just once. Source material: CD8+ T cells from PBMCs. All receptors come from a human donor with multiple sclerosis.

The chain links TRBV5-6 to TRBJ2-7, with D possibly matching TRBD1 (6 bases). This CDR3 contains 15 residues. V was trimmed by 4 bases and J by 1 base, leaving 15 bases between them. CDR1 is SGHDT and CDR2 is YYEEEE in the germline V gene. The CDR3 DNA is TGTGCCAGCAGCCACGGACAGCATGAATCCTACGAGCAGTACTTC. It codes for CASSHGQHESYEQYF.

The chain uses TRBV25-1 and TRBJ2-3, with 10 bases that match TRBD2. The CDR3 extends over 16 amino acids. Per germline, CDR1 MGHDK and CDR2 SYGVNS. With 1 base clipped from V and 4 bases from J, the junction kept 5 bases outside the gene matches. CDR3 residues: CASSEFERGGADTQYF. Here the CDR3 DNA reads TGTGCCAGCAGTGAATTTGAGCGGGGGGGTGCAGATACGCAGTATTTT.

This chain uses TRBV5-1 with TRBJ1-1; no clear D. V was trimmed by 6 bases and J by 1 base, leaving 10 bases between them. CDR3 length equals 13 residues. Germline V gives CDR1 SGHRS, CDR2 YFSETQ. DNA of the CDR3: TGCGCCAGCACCACTGGTGGGAACACTGAAGCTTTCTTT. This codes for CASTTGGNTEAFF.

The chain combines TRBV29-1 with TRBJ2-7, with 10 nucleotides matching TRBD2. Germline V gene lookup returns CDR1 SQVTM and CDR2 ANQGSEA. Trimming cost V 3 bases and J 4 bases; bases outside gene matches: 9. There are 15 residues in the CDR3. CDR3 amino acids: CSVEVVLAGDYEQYF. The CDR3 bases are TGCAGCGTTGAGGTGGTGCTAGCGGGGGATTACGAGCAGTACTTC.

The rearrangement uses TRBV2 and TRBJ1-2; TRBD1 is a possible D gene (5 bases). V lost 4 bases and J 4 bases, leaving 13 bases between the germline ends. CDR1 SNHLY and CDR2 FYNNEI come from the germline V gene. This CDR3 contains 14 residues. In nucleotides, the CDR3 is TGTGCCAGCAGTGCCTTGGGGGTGGTCTATGGCTACACCTTC. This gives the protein CASSALGVVYGYTF.

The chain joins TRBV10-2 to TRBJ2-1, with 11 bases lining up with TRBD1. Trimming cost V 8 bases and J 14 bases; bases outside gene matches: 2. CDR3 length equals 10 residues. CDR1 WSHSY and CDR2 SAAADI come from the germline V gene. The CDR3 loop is CASGGQGEFF. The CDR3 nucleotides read TGCGCCAGCGGGGGACAGGGGGAGTTCTTC.

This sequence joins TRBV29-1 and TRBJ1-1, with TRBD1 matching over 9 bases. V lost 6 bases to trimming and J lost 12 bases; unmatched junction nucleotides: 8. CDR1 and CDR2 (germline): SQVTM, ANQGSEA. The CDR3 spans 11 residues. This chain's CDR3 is CSVGMGQGSFF. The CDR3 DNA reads TGCAGCGTGGGGATGGGACAGGGTTCTTTCTTT.

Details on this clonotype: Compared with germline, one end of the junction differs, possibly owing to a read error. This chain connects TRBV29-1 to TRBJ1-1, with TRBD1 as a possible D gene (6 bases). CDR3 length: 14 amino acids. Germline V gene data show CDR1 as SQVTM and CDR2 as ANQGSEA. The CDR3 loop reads CSVPPGGRDTEVFF. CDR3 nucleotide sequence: TGCAGCGTCCCCCCGGGCGGCAGGGACACTGAAGTTTTCTTT.

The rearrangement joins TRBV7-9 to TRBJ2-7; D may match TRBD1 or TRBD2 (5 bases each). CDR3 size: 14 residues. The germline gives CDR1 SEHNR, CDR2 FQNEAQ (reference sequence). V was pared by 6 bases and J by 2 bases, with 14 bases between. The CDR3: CASRGGDGAYEQYF. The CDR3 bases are TGTGCCAGCAGGGGTGGGGACGGGGCCTACGAGCAGTACTTC. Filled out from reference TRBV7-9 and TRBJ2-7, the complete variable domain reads DTGVSQNPRHKITKRGQNVTFRCDPISEHNRLYWYRQTLGQGPEFLTYFQNEAQLEKSRLLSDRFSAERPKGSFSTLEIQRTEQGDSAMYLCASRGGDGAYEQYFGPGTRLTVT.

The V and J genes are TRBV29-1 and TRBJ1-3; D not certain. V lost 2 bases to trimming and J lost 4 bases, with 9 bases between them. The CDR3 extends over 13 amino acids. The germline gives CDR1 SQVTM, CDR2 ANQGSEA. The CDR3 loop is CSVEFRDGNTIYF. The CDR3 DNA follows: TGCAGCGTTGAATTCCGTGACGGAAACACCATATATTTT.

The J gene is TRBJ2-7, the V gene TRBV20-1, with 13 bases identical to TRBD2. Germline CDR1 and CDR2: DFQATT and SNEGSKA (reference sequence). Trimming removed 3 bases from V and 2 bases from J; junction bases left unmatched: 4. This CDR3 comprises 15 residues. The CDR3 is CSASEGLAGPYEQYV. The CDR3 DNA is TGCAGTGCTAGTGAGGGACTAGCGGGACCCTACGAGCAGTACGTC.

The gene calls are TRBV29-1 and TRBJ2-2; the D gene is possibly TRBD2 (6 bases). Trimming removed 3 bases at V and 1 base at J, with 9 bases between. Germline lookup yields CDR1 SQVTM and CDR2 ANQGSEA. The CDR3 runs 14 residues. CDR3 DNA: TGCAGCGTTGATCCAGCGGGGAACACCGGGGAGCTGTTTTTT. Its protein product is CSVDPAGNTGELFF.

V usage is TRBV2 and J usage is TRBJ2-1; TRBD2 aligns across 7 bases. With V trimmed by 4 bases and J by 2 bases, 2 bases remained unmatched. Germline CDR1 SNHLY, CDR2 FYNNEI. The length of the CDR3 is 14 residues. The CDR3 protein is CASSGAGTYNEQFF. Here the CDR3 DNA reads TGTGCCAGCAGTGGAGCGGGGACCTACAATGAGCAGTTCTTC.

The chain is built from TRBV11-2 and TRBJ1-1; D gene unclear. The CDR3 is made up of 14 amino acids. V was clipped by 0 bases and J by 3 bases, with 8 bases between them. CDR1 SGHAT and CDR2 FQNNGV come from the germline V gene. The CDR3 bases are TGTGCCAGCAGCTTAGATCAAGCGTACACTGAAGCTTTCTTT. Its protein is CASSLDQAYTEAFF. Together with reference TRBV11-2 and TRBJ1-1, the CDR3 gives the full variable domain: EAGVAQSPRYKIIEKRQSVAFWCNPISGHATLYWYQQILGQGPKLLIQFQNNGVVDDSQLPKDRFSAERLKGVDSTLKIQPAKLEDSAVYLCASSLDQAYTEAFFGQGTRLTVV.